This is a list of T cell receptor beta chains from one sample in a study of T cells in Graves' hyperthyroidism and ophthalmopathy. Via MiXCR, TCRdb re-called the multiplex PCR reads, giving one row per CDR3 protein. The sample records a few hundred thousand distinct CDR3 sequences, 18% being singletons. The sample taken for sequencing was blood. These receptors were obtained from a young man with Graves' ophthalmopathy. Each CDR3 is given with its conserved first and last residue. Fields, in order: J gene, D gene, clone size, V gene, CDR3 DNA, CDR3 protein. A D gene is named only where the DNA matches it firmly. Only some rows state a clone size, as once, few, many or a class for expanded clones.

TRBJ2-3 | . | once | TRBV20-1 | TGCAGTGCTAGAGGTGTTGGGGGCCGCACAGATACGCAGTATTTT | CSARGVGGRTDTQYF
TRBJ1-2 | . | . | TRBV25-1 | TGTGCCAGCAGTGATCAGAATAACTATGGCTACACCTTC | CASSDQNNYGYTF
TRBJ1-1 | . | many | TRBV11-2 | TGTGCCAGCAGCTTATGGAGATCAGGGGAGGGTTTCTTT | CASSLWRSGEGFF
TRBJ2-7 | TRBD1 | few | TRBV9 | TGTGCCAGCAGCGCGGGACAGGGAATTACCTACGAGCAGTACTTC | CASSAGQGITYEQYF
TRBJ1-4 | . | . | TRBV5-1 | TGCGCCAGCAGCTCAGGGGTTGCAACTAATGAAAAACTGTTTTTT | CASSSGVATNEKLFF
TRBJ2-2 | . | . | TRBV5-4 | TGTGCCAGCAGCCCGGATGGGGGGCCCAACACCGGGGAGCTGCTTTTT | CASSPDGGPNTGELLF
TRBJ2-2 | . | . | TRBV12-3/TRBV12-4 | TGTGCCAGCAGCCCTCACGGGAGCACCGGGGAGCTGTTTTTT | CASSPHGSTGELFF
TRBJ2-2 | . | . | TRBV6-5 | TGTGCCAGCAGTTACTCGTTCGACACGAACACCGGGGAGCTGTTTTTT | CASSYSFDTNTGELFF
TRBJ2-7 | TRBD1 | few | TRBV5-1 | TGCGCCAGCCGGGAAACCGGGACAGGTTCGGACGAGCAGTACTTC | CASRETGTGSDEQYF
TRBJ1-3 | TRBD1 | few | TRBV7-9 | TGTGCCACACCGGGACAGGGGGCAACGCACTCTGGAAACACCATATATTTT | CATPGQGATHSGNTIYF
TRBJ2-1 | TRBD1 | . | TRBV24-1 | TGTGCCACCAGTGATTTGGCGACAGGGGCCAATGAGCAGTTCTTC | CATSDLATGANEQFF
TRBJ1-2 | . | . | TRBV11-2 | TGTGCCAGCAGCTTAGGGTTGGACGGTAATGGCTACACCTTC | CASSLGLDGNGYTF
TRBJ2-7 | . | . | TRBV20-1 | TGCAGTGCGCTGCTTTACGAGCAGTACTTC | CSALLYEQYF
TRBJ1-3 | TRBD1 | few | TRBV5-6 | TGTGCCAGCAGCTACGACAGGGCTGGAAACACCATATATTTT | CASSYDRAGNTIYF
TRBJ2-1 | . | . | TRBV5-1 | TGCGCCAGCAGCACAGGACAGAGCTTCAATGAGCAGTTCTTC | CASSTGQSFNEQFF
TRBJ1-4 | TRBD1 | . | TRBV5-1 | TGCGCCAGCAGCTTGGCGGACAGGGGCGATGAAAAACTGTTTTTT | CASSLADRGDEKLFF
TRBJ2-7 | . | many | TRBV20-1 | TGCAGTGCTAGAGATCTTGGCGGTTCCTCCTACGAGCAGTACTTC | CSARDLGGSSYEQYF
TRBJ2-7 | . | few | TRBV19 | TGTGCCAGTAGTCTCGATGAGACAGTCTCCGAGCAGTACTTC | CASSLDETVSEQYF
TRBJ2-2 | TRBD1 | few | TRBV5-1 | TGCGCCAGCAGCGGGGACAGGGGGACCACCGGGGAGCTGTTTTTT | CASSGDRGTTGELFF
TRBJ1-4 | . | . | TRBV18 | TGTGCCAGCTCACCAGTGTCTGGTTGGACTAATGAAAAACTGTTTTTT | CASSPVSGWTNEKLFF
TRBJ2-1 | . | many | TRBV12-3/TRBV12-4 | TGTGCCAGCAGTTTAGGGCAGGGGATCTCCTACAATGAGCAGTTCTTC | CASSLGQGISYNEQFF
TRBJ1-4 | . | . | TRBV12-3/TRBV12-4 | TGTGCCAGCAGGGCCAAGGGAGTTAATGAAAAACTGTTTTTT | CASRAKGVNEKLFF
TRBJ1-5 | . | few | TRBV6-1 | TGTGCCAGCAGCACAGGGTTAAGACAGCCCCAGCATTTT | CASSTGLRQPQHF
TRBJ2-7 | . | few | TRBV19 | TGTGCCAGTAGTCCCCGACATTCGAATTGGTACGAGCAGTACTTC | CASSPRHSNWYEQYF
TRBJ1-2 | TRBD1 | . | TRBV28 | TGTGCCAGCAGTCGCCCCGGGACAGTTTATGGCTACACCTTC | CASSRPGTVYGYTF
TRBJ1-2 | . | once | TRBV5-5 | TGTGCCAGCAGCCCAGCTGGTAGCCCCTATGGCTGCACCTTC | CASSPAGSPYGCTF
TRBJ2-1 | . | . | TRBV4-2 | TGTGCCAGCAGCCAAGGCCCAGGAGTTCGGAACAATGAGCAGTTCTTC | CASSQGPGVRNNEQFF
TRBJ2-1 | TRBD1 | . | TRBV29-1 | TGCAGCGCCCGCGAGGGGGCTAGGGCTTACAATGAGCAGTTCTTC | CSAREGARAYNEQFF
TRBJ1-6 | . | . | TRBV5-5 | TGCGCCAGCCATGACGGACAAAATTCACCCCTCCACTTT | CASHDGQNSPLHF
TRBJ2-1 | . | many | TRBV7-6 | TGTGCCAGCAGCTCCCCCCGGGGGACTCCCCACAATGAGCAGTTCTTC | CASSSPRGTPHNEQFF
TRBJ1-1 | TRBD1 | . | TRBV25-1 | TGTGCCAGCAGTGTGCCCGGGACAGGGAACACTGAAGCTTTCTTT | CASSVPGTGNTEAFF
TRBJ1-1 | . | many | TRBV5-1 | TGCGCCAGCAGCTTTCTCGGCCCCTTGAACACTGAAGCTTTCTTT | CASSFLGPLNTEAFF
TRBJ1-2 | . | many | TRBV3-1 | TGTGCCAGCAGCCAAGATATGCAGGGCTACACCTTC | CASSQDMQGYTF
TRBJ1-1 | . | many | TRBV12-3/TRBV12-4 | TGTGCCAGCAGTTTACTGGGATCGAACACTGAAGCTTTCTTT | CASSLLGSNTEAFF
TRBJ2-5 | TRBD2 | many | TRBV3-1 | TGTGCCAGCAGCCAAAATCGGCTAGCGGGGTTCCAAGAGACCCAGTACTTC | CASSQNRLAGFQETQYF
TRBJ2-3 | TRBD2 | . | TRBV7-3 | TGTGCCAGCAGCCACGGGACTAGCGGGGGAAAGCAGACAGATACGCAGTATTTT | CASSHGTSGGKQTDTQYF
TRBJ2-2 | TRBD2 | few | TRBV14 | TGTGCCAGCAGCCGGATGGGACTAGCGGACACCGGGGAGCTGTTTTTT | CASSRMGLADTGELFF
TRBJ1-4 | . | many | TRBV2 | TGTGCCAGCAGTGTCAGGCCTGGAGAAGAAAAACTGTTTTTT | CASSVRPGEEKLFF
TRBJ1-1 | . | . | TRBV7-9 | TGTGCCAGCAGCTCTCGTATGGGGGGAAAGAGGGACACTGGAGCTTTCTTT | CASSSRMGGKRDTGAFF
TRBJ1-5 | . | . | TRBV18 | TGTGCCAGCTCACGTAGCTCAGGGGGCAATCAGCCCCAGCATTTT | CASSRSSGGNQPQHF
TRBJ1-2 | . | . | TRBV25-1 | TGTGCCAGCAGCGCAGGGGATAACTATGGCTACACCTTC | CASSAGDNYGYTF
TRBJ1-6 | TRBD1 | . | TRBV7-8 | TGTGCCAGCAGCTTAGAGCCTGGGTCTGGGACAGGGGTATGGTCACCCCTCCACTTT | CASSLEPGSGTGVWSPLHF
TRBJ1-1 | TRBD1 | . | TRBV27 | TGTGCCAGCAGTTGGGGACAGATCACTGAAGCTCTCTTT | CASSWGQITEALF
TRBJ2-7 | TRBD1 | many | TRBV6-2/TRBV6-3 | TGTGCCAGCAGATCGACGACAGGGGGCTACGAGCAGTACTTC | CASRSTTGGYEQYF
TRBJ2-7 | . | many | TRBV28 | TGTGCCAGCAGTTTACCCCCACTTGATGAGCAGTACTTC | CASSLPPLDEQYF
TRBJ1-4 | TRBD1 | many | TRBV5-1 | TGCGCCAGCAGCTCCAGGGGGCGAGATGAAAAACTGTTTTTT | CASSSRGRDEKLFF
TRBJ2-7 | TRBD1 | . | TRBV19 | TGTGCCAGTAGTACTCCGGGACAGGGGTGGTACGAGCAGTACTTC | CASSTPGQGWYEQYF
TRBJ1-6 | . | few | TRBV20-1 | TGCAGTGCTAGAGGGTCGACAGCAGATAATTCACCCCTCCACTTT | CSARGSTADNSPLHF
TRBJ2-7 | TRBD2 | . | TRBV7-2 | TGTGCCAGCAGCTTAGTCGGGACTAGCGGGGGAAACGAGCAGTACTTC | CASSLVGTSGGNEQYF
TRBJ1-1 | . | many | TRBV12-3/TRBV12-4 | TGTGCCAGCAGTCTAGGTTGGGGGTCGGACACTGAAGCTTTCTTT | CASSLGWGSDTEAFF
TRBJ2-1 | . | . | TRBV24-1 | TGTGCCACCAGTGGTCTGCCGACCGGCCTTGAGCAGTTCTTC | CATSGLPTGLEQFF
TRBJ2-2 | TRBD2 | few | TRBV3-1 | TGTGCCAGCAGCCAACACACTAGCGGGGGACCCACCGGGGAGCTGTTTTTT | CASSQHTSGGPTGELFF